The 24 T cell receptor beta chains below all came from one sample that was sequenced in a study of cytomegalovirus exposure and HLA in healthy donors (dated by TCRdb to about 2017). The library was obtained by the immunoSEQ multiplex PCR assay. The clones in this table, taken by TCRdb from immuneACCESS, are in-frame only. Not every clone is retained; where verified, under half of the shortfall comes from an unresolved V gene, and the cause of the rest is unknown. The sample table shows some 150,000 clones, and 80% to 90% are seen once. 8% to 9.5% of the sample is taken by the ten largest. Input material: PBMCs. The receptors were sampled from a woman aged 18-35 years in good health and CMV-seropositive.

This chain joins TRBV2 and TRBJ1-6; 7 bases map to TRBD1. The CDR3 length is 15 residues. The V and J ends lost 2 bases and 10 bases, in that order; junction bases with no gene match: 8. Germline CDR1 SNHLY, CDR2 FYNNEI. CDR3 loop: CASSETDRASSPLHF. The CDR3 DNA reads as TGTGCCAGCAGTGAAACCGACAGGGCGTCGTCACCCCTCCACTTT.

The chain carries TRBV6-6 and TRBJ2-2, with 9 bases that match TRBD1. The CDR3 is 15 residues long. The germline CDR1 and CDR2 sequences are MNHNY and SVGAGI (reference sequence). V was clipped by 7 bases and J by 3 bases; unmatched bases: 6. CDR3 loop: CASNIGTGYTGELFF. The CDR3 bases are TGTGCCAGCAATATTGGGACAGGGTACACCGGGGAGCTGTTTTTT.

The V call is TRBV5-1, the J call TRBJ1-3; 7 bases are a match to TRBD1. Germline CDR1 is SGHRS and CDR2 is YFSETQ. This CDR3 contains 17 residues. Germline trimming cut 0 bases from V and 5 bases from J; bases unmatched to any gene: 11. CDR3 sequence reads: CASSLDGRGIRRNTIYF. In nucleotides, the CDR3 is TGCGCCAGCAGCTTGGACGGCAGGGGGATTCGCAGAAACACCATATATTTT.

The rearrangement joins TRBV2 to TRBJ2-5, with D perhaps TRBD2 (6 bases). V dropped 8 bases and J dropped 5 bases, with 15 bases sitting between them. Germline V CDR1 and CDR2: SNHLY, FYNNEI. The CDR3 has 13 amino acids. This chain's CDR3 is CASCRGEGETQYF. CDR3 bases: TGTGCCAGCTGCCGCGGGGAAGGGGAGACCCAGTACTTC.

J is TRBJ2-7 and V is TRBV6-1; 11 bases map to TRBD1. CDR1 is MNHNS and CDR2 is SASEGT in the germline V gene. This CDR3 is 15 amino acids long. The V segment lost 5 bases and the J segment 2 bases; nucleotides outside the gene matches: 5. The CDR3 bases are TGTGCCAGCAGTTTTGGACAGGGGGCAACCTACGAGCAGTACTTC. It specifies CASSFGQGATYEQYF.

V is TRBV4-1 and J is TRBJ2-3; D is possibly TRBD1 (6 bases). The germline gives CDR1 MGHRA, CDR2 YSYEKL. The CDR3 has 16 amino acids. Trimming left V 4 bases short and J 2 bases short, with 16 bases between. The CDR3 DNA follows: TGCGCCAGCAGCCTATACCTACAGGGTTACACAGATACGCAGTATTTT. Protein: CASSLYLQGYTDTQYF.

The chain uses TRBV7-2 and TRBJ2-7; 7 bases map to TRBD1. V trimming: 0 bases; J trimming: 5 bases; junction bases outside the gene matches: 10. There are 16 residues in the CDR3. Germline loops: CDR1 SGHTA, CDR2 FQGNSA. The CDR3 DNA follows: TGTGCCAGCAGCTTAGCGCTGCAGGGGGTAGTCGACGAGCAGTACTTC. Its protein is CASSLALQGVVDEQYF.

The chain combines TRBV19 with TRBJ2-7; tentatively, D is TRBD2 (6 bases). Trimming removed 2 bases from V and 4 bases from J, with 18 bases in between. CDR1 is LNHDA and CDR2 is SQIVND in the germline V gene (reference sequence). The CDR3 is 16 amino acids. CDR3 residues: CASSITGTSSGYEQYF. The CDR3 region has the DNA TGTGCCAGTAGTATAACCGGGACTTCATCGGGGTACGAGCAGTACTTC.

The chain couples TRBV9 to TRBJ1-1, with TRBD1 matching over 7 bases. The CDR3 contains 15 residues. With 2 bases clipped from V and 1 base from J, the junction kept 5 bases outside the gene matches. The germline gives CDR1 SGDLS, CDR2 YYNGEE. CDR3 amino acids: CASSVSGTANTEAFF. The CDR3 DNA sequence: TGTGCCAGCAGCGTTTCCGGGACAGCGAACACTGAAGCTTTCTTT.

The rearrangement uses TRBV11-2 and TRBJ1-5; the match to TRBD1 covers 12 bases. V lost 5 bases to trimming and J lost 7 bases; unmatched junction nucleotides: 6. The CDR3 runs to 15 residues. The V gene's germline CDR1 is SGHAT and CDR2 FQNNGV. DNA of the CDR3: TGTGCCAGCAGCGCGGGACAGGGGGCGAGGCAGCCCCAGCATTTT. This encodes CASSAGQGARQPQHF.

The chain combines TRBV5-1 with TRBJ2-5; 8 nucleotides align to TRBD2. V lost 1 base, J lost 5 bases, and 10 bases stayed unmatched. Germline lookup yields CDR1 SGHRS and CDR2 YFSETQ. This CDR3 spans 16 amino acids. CDR3 loop: CASSLSPGGPEETQYF. The CDR3, as DNA: TGCGCCAGCAGCTTGTCTCCGGGGGGGCCGGAGGAGACCCAGTACTTC.

This clone was detected once. The chain combines TRBV27 with TRBJ1-2; D possibly corresponds to TRBD1 (6 bases). V was shortened by 5 bases and J by 5 bases, with 30 bases between the two germline ends. Germline CDR1 reads MNHEY; CDR2 reads SMNVEV (reference sequence). CDR3 length equals 19 residues. CDR3 protein: CASSLLGRRGGAFEYGYTF. CDR3 bases: TGTGCCAGCAGTCTTTTGGGACGAAGGGGGGGGGCGTTTGAGTATGGCTACACCTTC.

Comment on this clone: Additional DNA sequences in this sample encode the identical CDR3. This chain connects TRBV9 to TRBJ1-5, with D possibly being TRBD1 (5 bases). Germline V gene sequence: CDR1 SGDLS, CDR2 YYNGEE. This CDR3 is built from 14 residues. V lost 0 bases to trimming and J lost 4 bases, with 8 bases between them. The chain's CDR3 is CASSVDGGNQPQHF. The DNA for the CDR3 is TGTGCCAGCAGCGTAGACGGGGGTAATCAGCCCCAGCATTTT. The full variable domain, completed using reference TRBV9 and TRBJ1-5, is DSGVTQTPKHLITATGQRVTLRCSPRSGDLSVYWYQQSLDQGLQFLIQYYNGEERAKGNILERFSAQQFPDLHSELNLSSLELGDSALYFCASSVDGGNQPQHFGDGTRLSIL.

The CDR3 protein is CASSSGRGRTDTQYF. The CDR3 DNA reads TGTGCCAGCAGTTCCGGAAGGGGCCGCACAGATACGCAGTATTTT. The chain combines TRBV7-8 with TRBJ2-3; TRBD1 is a possible D gene (5 bases). Germline V CDR1 and CDR2: SGHVS, FQNEAQ. The CDR3 extends over 15 amino acids. The V end lost 6 bases, the J end lost 1 base, and 14 bases lay between the germline ends. The complete variable domain, with remaining parts taken from reference TRBV7-8 and TRBJ2-3, reads GAGVSQSPRYKVAKRGQDVALRCDPISGHVSLFWYQQALGQGPEFLTYFQNEAQLDKSGLPSDRFFAERPEGSVSTLKIQRTQQEDSAVYLCASSSGRGRTDTQYFGPGTRLTVL.

This clone was detected once. This chain joins TRBV5-4 and TRBJ1-1; D is undetermined. Germline CDR1 is SGHNT and CDR2 is YYREEE (reference sequence). Trimming left V 2 bases short and J 0 bases short, with 20 bases between. This CDR3 is built from 18 residues. CDR3 residues: CASSFHPMRVWVNTEAFF. CDR3 DNA sequence: TGTGCCAGCAGCTTTCATCCTATGAGGGTTTGGGTGAACACTGAAGCTTTCTTT.

The chain joins TRBV5-1 to TRBJ1-2, with 7 bases identical to TRBD1. From germline, CDR1 is SGHRS and CDR2 YFSETQ. This CDR3 has 16 amino acids. J was trimmed by 0 bases and V by 1 base; bases with no gene match: 6. The CDR3 loop reads CASSLPRGRTNYGYTF. CDR3 bases: TGCGCCAGCAGCTTGCCCAGGGGGAGAACTAACTATGGCTACACCTTC.

This CDR3 reads CASSYSSGMNTEAFF. The CDR3 DNA reads TGTGCCAGCAGTTACTCGAGCGGCATGAACACTGAAGCTTTCTTT. The gene calls are TRBV6-6 and TRBJ1-1; D ambiguous. V lost 0 bases, J lost 0 bases, and 8 bases lay in between. Germline CDR1 MNHNY, CDR2 SVGAGI (reference sequence). This CDR3 is 15 amino acids long.

The chain uses TRBV5-1 and TRBJ2-7; D is undetermined. The CDR3 is 13 amino acids. Germline V gene sequence: CDR1 SGHRS, CDR2 YFSETQ. V dropped 2 bases and J dropped 10 bases, with 16 bases sitting between them. In nucleotides, the CDR3 is TGCGCCAGCAGCTTATTTCCCGGAGAGAGACAGTACTTC. Protein product: CASSLFPGERQYF. The entire variable domain, with the rest obtained from reference TRBV5-1 and TRBJ2-7, is as follows: KAGVTQTPRYLIKTRGQQVTLSCSPISGHRSVSWYQQTPGQGLQFLFEYFSETQRNKGNFPGRFSGRQFSNSRSEMNVSTLELGDSALYLCASSLFPGERQYFGPGTRLTVT.

CDR3 in amino acids: CASSARDRGNEQYF. The CDR3 DNA is TGTGCCAGCAGCGCTCGGGACAGGGGGAACGAGCAGTACTTC. J is TRBJ2-7 and V is TRBV5-4, with 11 positions matching TRBD1. The CDR3 has 14 residues. With V trimmed by 4 bases and J by 5 bases, 5 bases remained unmatched. Germline CDR1 reads SGHNT; CDR2 reads YYREEE (reference sequence). Full variable domain (rest looked up from reference TRBV5-4 and TRBJ2-7): ETGVTQSPTHLIKTRGQQVTLRCSSQSGHNTVSWYQQALGQGPQFIFQYYREEENGRGNFPPRFSGLQFPNYSSELNVNALELDDSALYLCASSARDRGNEQYFGPGTRLTVT.

The CDR3 spells CAQIAGPTGELFF. The CDR3 nucleotides read TGCGCCCAGATAGCGGGGCCCACCGGGGAGCTGTTTTTT. The rearrangement joins TRBV23-1 to TRBJ2-2, with 8 bases lining up with TRBD2. TRBV23-1 is marked as an open reading frame, function uncertain. V lost 11 bases, J lost 4 bases, and 6 bases stayed unmatched. This CDR3 is built from 13 residues.

The chain employs TRBV6-5 and TRBJ2-7; D might be TRBD1 (6 bases). The CDR3 has 16 residues. Trimming cost V 0 bases and J 2 bases, with 14 bases left between them. Per germline, CDR1 MNHEY and CDR2 SVGAGI. Written as DNA, the CDR3 is TGTGCCAGCAGTTACTCGATCAGGGGCTACACCTACGAGCAGTACTTC. Protein sequence: CASSYSIRGYTYEQYF.

The chain has TRBV18 and TRBJ2-1, with D hard to call. Per the germline V gene, CDR1 is KGHSH and CDR2 is LQKENI. The CDR3 extends over 14 amino acids. With 0 bases removed from V and 3 bases from J, the gap between germline ends came to 6 bases. This CDR3 is CASSPPISYNEQFF. The CDR3 DNA reads as TGTGCCAGCTCACCACCGATTAGCTACAATGAGCAGTTCTTC.

V and J are TRBV6-1 and TRBJ2-3; TRBD1 matches 8 bases. Looked up from germline, CDR1 is MNHNS and CDR2 is SASEGT. The CDR3 sequence is 14 residues long. J lost 4 bases, V lost 7 bases, and 7 bases had no gene match. The CDR3 loop reads CASIKTGVSDTQYF. As DNA, the CDR3 is TGTGCCAGCATTAAGACAGGGGTGTCAGATACGCAGTATTTT.

The rearrangement links TRBV9 to TRBJ2-2; TRBD2 matches 11 bases. The CDR3 contains 18 residues. The germline V gene encodes CDR1 SGDLS and CDR2 YYNGEE. J lost 0 bases, V lost 0 bases, and 4 bases had no gene match. The CDR3 reads CASSVDETSGANTGELFF. DNA of the CDR3: TGTGCCAGCAGCGTAGACGAGACTAGCGGGGCGAACACCGGGGAGCTGTTTTTT. The variable domain in full, completed from reference TRBV9 and TRBJ2-2, reads DSGVTQTPKHLITATGQRVTLRCSPRSGDLSVYWYQQSLDQGLQFLIQYYNGEERAKGNILERFSAQQFPDLHSELNLSSLELGDSALYFCASSVDETSGANTGELFFGEGSRLTVL.